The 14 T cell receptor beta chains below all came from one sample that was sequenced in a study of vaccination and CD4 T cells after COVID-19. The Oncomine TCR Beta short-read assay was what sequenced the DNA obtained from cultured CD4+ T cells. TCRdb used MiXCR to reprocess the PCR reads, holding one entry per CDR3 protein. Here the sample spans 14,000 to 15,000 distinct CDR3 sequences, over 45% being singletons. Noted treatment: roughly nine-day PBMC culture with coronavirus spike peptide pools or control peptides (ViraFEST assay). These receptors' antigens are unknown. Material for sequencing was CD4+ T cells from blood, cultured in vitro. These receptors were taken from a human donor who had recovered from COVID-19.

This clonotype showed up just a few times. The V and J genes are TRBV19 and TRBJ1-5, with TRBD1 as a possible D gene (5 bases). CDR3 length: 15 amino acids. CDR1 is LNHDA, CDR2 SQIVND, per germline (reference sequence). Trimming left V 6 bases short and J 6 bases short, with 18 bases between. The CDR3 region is CASRSRQGEGQPQHF. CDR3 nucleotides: TGTGCCAGTAGATCTCGGCAGGGTGAGGGTCAGCCCCAGCATTTT. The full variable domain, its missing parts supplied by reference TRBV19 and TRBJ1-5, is DGGITQSPKYLFRKEGQNVTLSCEQNLNHDAMYWYRQDPGQGLRLIYYSQIVNDFQKGDIAEGYSVSREKKESFPLTVTSAQKNPTAFYLCASRSRQGEGQPQHFGDGTRLSIL.

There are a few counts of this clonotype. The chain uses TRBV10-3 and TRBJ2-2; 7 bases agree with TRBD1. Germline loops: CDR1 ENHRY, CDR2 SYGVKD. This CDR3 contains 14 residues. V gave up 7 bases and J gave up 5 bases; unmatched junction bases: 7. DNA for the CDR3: TGTGCCATCACCGACAGGGCGGTTACCGGGGAGCTGTTTTTT. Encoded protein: CAITDRAVTGELFF.

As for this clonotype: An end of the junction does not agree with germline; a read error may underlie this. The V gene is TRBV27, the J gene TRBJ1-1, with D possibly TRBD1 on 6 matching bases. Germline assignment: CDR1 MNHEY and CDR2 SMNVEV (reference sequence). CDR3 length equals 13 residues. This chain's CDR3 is CASSLMRGTETFF. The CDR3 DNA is TGTGCCAGCAGTTTAATGAGGGGGACTGAAACTTTCTTT.

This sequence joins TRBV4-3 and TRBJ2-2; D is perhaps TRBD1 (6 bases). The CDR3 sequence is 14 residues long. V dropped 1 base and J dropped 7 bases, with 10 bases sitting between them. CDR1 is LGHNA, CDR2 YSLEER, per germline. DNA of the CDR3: TGCGCCAGCAGCCAAGTAGGGGGAGTCGGGGAGCTGTTTTTT. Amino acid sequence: CASSQVGGVGELFF.

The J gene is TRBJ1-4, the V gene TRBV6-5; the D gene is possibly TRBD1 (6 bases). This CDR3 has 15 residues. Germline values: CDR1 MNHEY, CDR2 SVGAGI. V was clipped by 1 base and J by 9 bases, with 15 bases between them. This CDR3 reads CASSYLDRGPKKLFF. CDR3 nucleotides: TGTGCCAGCAGTTACTTGGATCGGGGGCCCAAAAAACTGTTTTTT.

DNA of the CDR3: TGTGCCAGCAGCTTGGGGACAGGGGACCCACTTAACACTGAAGCTTTCTTT. This codes for CASSLGTGDPLNTEAFF. The chain has TRBV5-8 and TRBJ1-1; 9 nucleotides match TRBD1. J gave up 2 bases and V 0 bases, and 8 bases lay outside the gene matches. The germline CDR1 and CDR2 sequences are SGHTS and YDEGEE. This CDR3 has 17 amino acids.

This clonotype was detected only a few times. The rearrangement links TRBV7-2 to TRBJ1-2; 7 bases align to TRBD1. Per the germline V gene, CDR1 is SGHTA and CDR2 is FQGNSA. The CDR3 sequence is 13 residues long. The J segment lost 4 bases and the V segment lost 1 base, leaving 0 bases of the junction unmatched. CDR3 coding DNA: TGTGCCAGCAGCTTAGGACAGGGCTATGGCTACACCTTC. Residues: CASSLGQGYGYTF.

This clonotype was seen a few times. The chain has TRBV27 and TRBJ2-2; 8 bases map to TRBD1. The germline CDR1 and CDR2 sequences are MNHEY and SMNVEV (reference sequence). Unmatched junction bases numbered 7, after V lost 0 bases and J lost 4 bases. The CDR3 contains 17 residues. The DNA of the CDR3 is TGTGCCAGCAGTTTATCCTCCTGGACAGGGACCACCGGGGAGCTGTTTTTT. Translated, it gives CASSLSSWTGTTGELFF.

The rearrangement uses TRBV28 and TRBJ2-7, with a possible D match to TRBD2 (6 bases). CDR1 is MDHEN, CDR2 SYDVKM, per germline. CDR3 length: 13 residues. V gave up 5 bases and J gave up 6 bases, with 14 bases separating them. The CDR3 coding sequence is TGTGCCAGCAGTCCCCGGACTACTATCGAGCAGTACTTC. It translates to CASSPRTTIEQYF.

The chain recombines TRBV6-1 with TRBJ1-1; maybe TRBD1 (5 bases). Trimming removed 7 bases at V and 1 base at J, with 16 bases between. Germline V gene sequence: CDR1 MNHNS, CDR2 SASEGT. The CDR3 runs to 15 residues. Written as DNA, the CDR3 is TGTGCCAGCACCGCCGGGGCCTTCGGGAACACTGAAGCTTTCTTT. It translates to CASTAGAFGNTEAFF.

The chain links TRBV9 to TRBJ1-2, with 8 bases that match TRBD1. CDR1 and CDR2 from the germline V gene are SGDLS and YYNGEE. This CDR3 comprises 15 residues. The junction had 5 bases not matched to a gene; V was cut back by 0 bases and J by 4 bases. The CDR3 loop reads CASSVAPTGVYGYTF. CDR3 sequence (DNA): TGTGCCAGCAGCGTAGCTCCGACAGGGGTCTATGGCTACACCTTC.

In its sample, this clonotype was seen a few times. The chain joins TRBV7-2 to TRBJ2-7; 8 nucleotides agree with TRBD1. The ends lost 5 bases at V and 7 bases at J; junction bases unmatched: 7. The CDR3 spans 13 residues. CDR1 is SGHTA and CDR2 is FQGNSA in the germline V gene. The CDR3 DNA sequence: TGTGCCAGCAGCGCAGGACAGGGCCTTGAGCAGTACTTC. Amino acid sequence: CASSAGQGLEQYF.

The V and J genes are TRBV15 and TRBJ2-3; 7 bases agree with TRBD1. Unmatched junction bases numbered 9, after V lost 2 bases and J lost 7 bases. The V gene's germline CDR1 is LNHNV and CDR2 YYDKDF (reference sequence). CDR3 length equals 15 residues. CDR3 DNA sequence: TGTGCCACCAGCAGAATAAAGACAGGGACGAATACGCAGTATTTT. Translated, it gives CATSRIKTGTNTQYF.

The CDR3 sequence is CASRLTGIPTYEQYF. The CDR3 DNA sequence: TGTGCCAGCAGGTTAACAGGGATTCCGACCTACGAGCAGTACTTC. This chain uses TRBV6-1 with TRBJ2-7; tentative D call: TRBD1 (6 bases). Trimming took off 6 bases at V and 2 bases at J, with 17 bases between the two ends. The CDR3 runs 15 residues. Looked up from germline, CDR1 is MNHNS and CDR2 is SASEGT.